These T cell receptor beta chains were read from a single sample in a study of T cell repertoires in cytomegalovirus infection. Each CDR3 protein is one row after TCRdb ran MiXCR on the reads. The sample shows about 770,000 distinct CDR3 sequences, roughly 28% of them seen only once. These TCRs are of unknown antigen specificity. The sample in question was cultured CD8+ T cells from PBMCs, obtained from culture after CMV antigen stimulation. Source of these receptors: a human donor in good health (CMV status not recorded). Some clones in this sample may be carry-over from other donors' samples. Both conserved end residues are part of each CDR3. The order of the fields is D gene, clone size, J gene, V gene, CDR3 length, CDR3 DNA, CDR3 protein. A D gene is named only where the DNA matches it firmly. The listing skips clone size in some rows; elsewhere it reads once, few, many or a size class.

>.|few|TRBJ2-1|TRBV9|12
TGTGCCAGCAGCCGCCCTAGCCTTGAGCAGTTCTTC
CASSRPSLEQFF
>.|.|TRBJ2-6|TRBV6-1|16
TGTGCCAGCATCAAAAGTAGGGCCTCTGGGGCCAACGTCCTGACTTTC
CASIKSRASGANVLTF
>.|few|TRBJ1-5|TRBV27|14
TGTGCCAGCAGTTTACGGCCAGTCAATCAGCCCCAGCATTTT
CASSLRPVNQPQHF
>.|.|TRBJ1-1|TRBV7-9|15
TGTGCCAGCAGCTTAAAGGACAGACGTTTCCCTGAAGCTTTCTTT
CASSLKDRRFPEAFF
>.|few|TRBJ1-2|TRBV7-9|15
TGTGCCAGCAGCGAGGGTACCCGCCGGGGATATGGCTACACCTTC
CASSEGTRRGYGYTF
>.|.|TRBJ1-5|TRBV4-1|16
TGCGCCAGCAGCCAATCGGACAGTTATAGCAATCAGCCCCAGCATTTT
CASSQSDSYSNQPQHF
>.|.|TRBJ2-5|TRBV28|13
TGTGCCAGCAGAAAAAGGGGGCAAGAGACCCAGTACTTC
CASRKRGQETQYF
>TRBD2|.|TRBJ2-3|TRBV12-3/TRBV12-4|18
TGTGCCAGCAGTGCCCCGGGACTAGCATTCACCCACACAGATACGCAGTATTTT
CASSAPGLAFTHTDTQYF
>.|.|TRBJ2-1|TRBV5-4|16
TGTGCCAGCAGCTTGGAAGGGGACGGCACCTACAATGAGCAGTTCTTC
CASSLEGDGTYNEQFF
>.|.|TRBJ1-5|TRBV14|15
TGTGCCAGCAGCCAAGGCTCAGGGCCCGGGCAGCCCCAGCATTTT
CASSQGSGPGQPQHF
>TRBD1|.|TRBJ2-3|TRBV2|15
TGTGCCAGCAACTACCGGGACAGGGCGACAGATACGCAGTATTTT
CASNYRDRATDTQYF
>TRBD1|.|TRBJ2-7|TRBV7-9|14
TGTGCCAGCAGCTTATTGACAGGGGGCGCGGTGCAGTACTTC
CASSLLTGGAVQYF
>TRBD2|.|TRBJ2-7|TRBV27|15
TGTGCCAGCAGTCCCGGGGGGGCGAGCTCCTACGAGCAGTACTTC
CASSPGGASSYEQYF
>TRBD1|.|TRBJ1-2|TRBV29-1|14
TGCAGCGGATACGAGGACAGGGCGGACTATGGCTACACCTTC
CSGYEDRADYGYTF
>TRBD2|.|TRBJ2-5|TRBV12-3/TRBV12-4|16
TGTGCCAGCAGTCCACGGACTAGCAGGGTGCAAGAGACCCAGTACTTC
CASSPRTSRVQETQYF
>TRBD1|.|TRBJ2-7|TRBV7-3|13
TGTGCCAGCAGCGGGACAGGGATGAACGAGCAGTACTTC
CASSGTGMNEQYF
>.|.|TRBJ1-6|TRBV19|12
TGTGCCAGTAGTATCGGCTCCGGGGCCCTCCACTTT
CASSIGSGALHF
>.|.|TRBJ1-1|TRBV6-5|13
TGTGCCAGCCTTCCTGGTCGAAACACTGAAGCTTTCTTT
CASLPGRNTEAFF
>.|once|TRBJ2-7|TRBV12-5|11
TGTGCTAGTGGTTTATTCTACGAGCAGTACTTC
CASGLFYEQYF
>TRBD1|many|TRBJ2-3|TRBV7-9|17
TGTGCCAGCATCCTTCGTGAGGGGGACAGGGCAGCAGATACGCAGTATTTT
CASILREGDRAADTQYF
>.|.|TRBJ2-3|TRBV7-8|14
TGTGCCAGCAGCTTAGTAGCGAACACAGATACGCAGTATTTT
CASSLVANTDTQYF
>.|.|TRBJ2-1|TRBV4-1|13
TGCGCCAGCAGCCATAACTCGGGGTATGAGCAGTTCTTC
CASSHNSGYEQFF
>.|many|TRBJ1-2|TRBV12-3/TRBV12-4|13
TGTGCCAGCAGCGACAGCAATAACTATGGCTACACCTTC
CASSDSNNYGYTF
>TRBD2|.|TRBJ2-3|TRBV28|16
TGTGCCAGCACCGGACTAGCGGGGGGTCTCACAGATACGCAGTATTTT
CASTGLAGGLTDTQYF
>TRBD2|.|TRBJ2-1|TRBV5-5|16
TGTGCCAGCAGCCCGCTGAGAGGAAGCGGGGTCAATGAGCAGTTCTTC
CASSPLRGSGVNEQFF
>TRBD1|.|TRBJ2-1|TRBV4-1|17
TGTGCCAGCAGCCAATACGAACCGGGACAGGGTGGACGAGAGCAGTTCTTC
CASSQYEPGQGGREQFF
>TRBD1|many|TRBJ2-1|TRBV7-2|15
TGTGCCAGCAGCTCGACCGGGACAGGGGGCAATGAGCAGTTCTTC
CASSSTGTGGNEQFF
>TRBD2|.|TRBJ2-7|TRBV27|15
TGTGCCAGCAGTTTATCAGCGGGGGTAGCCTACGAGCAGTACTTC
CASSLSAGVAYEQYF
>.|.|TRBJ1-2|TRBV5-4|12
TGTGCCAGCAGCTCTAATGACTATGGCTACACCTTC
CASSSNDYGYTF
>.|.|TRBJ2-3|TRBV2|13
TGTGCCAGCAGTGAACTTGGGGGAGATACGCAGTATTTT
CASSELGGDTQYF
>.|.|TRBJ1-3|TRBV7-9|17
TGTGCCAGCAGCTTAGCGTCGCTGGGCTTTTCTGGAAACACCATATATTTT
CASSLASLGFSGNTIYF
>.|.|TRBJ2-2|TRBV10-3|14
TGTGCCATCCCCGGGACATACAACACCGGGGAGCTGTTTTTT
CAIPGTYNTGELFF
>TRBD1|many|TRBJ2-7|TRBV7-9|15
TGTGCCAGCAGCTTAGTGGACAGGGGCTCCTACGAGCAGTACTTC
CASSLVDRGSYEQYF
>TRBD1|many|TRBJ1-4|TRBV4-1|19
TGCGCCAGCAGCCAAAGCGGCGGGACAGGGAAGGAAACTAATGAAAAACTGTTTTTT
CASSQSGGTGKETNEKLFF
>.|.|TRBJ2-2|TRBV4-3|15
TGCGCCAGCAGCGGGAGGGGGGCGGACACCGGGGAGCTGTTTTTT
CASSGRGADTGELFF
>.|many|TRBJ1-6|TRBV7-6|15
TGTGCCAGCAGCTTAGGGTCCTCTGGGAATTCACCCCTCCACTTT
CASSLGSSGNSPLHF
>TRBD2|once|TRBJ2-2|TRBV6-2/TRBV6-3|17
TGTGCCAGCAGTTACTCGTTCGGGGGGACGAACACCGGGGAGCTGTTTTTT
CASSYSFGGTNTGELFF
>.|.|TRBJ1-1|TRBV6-6|14
TGTGCCAGCAGTTACAGGGGAGTGGGAACTGAAGCTTTCTTT
CASSYRGVGTEAFF
>TRBD2|.|TRBJ2-3|TRBV7-6|17
TGTGCCAGCGACCGACTAGCGGGGGGCAATGGGGCAGATACGCAGTATTTT
CASDRLAGGNGADTQYF
>.|few|TRBJ2-2|TRBV11-2|16
TGTGCCAGCAGTCATCCCGACGGGGATCGGACCGGGGAGCTGTTTTTT
CASSHPDGDRTGELFF